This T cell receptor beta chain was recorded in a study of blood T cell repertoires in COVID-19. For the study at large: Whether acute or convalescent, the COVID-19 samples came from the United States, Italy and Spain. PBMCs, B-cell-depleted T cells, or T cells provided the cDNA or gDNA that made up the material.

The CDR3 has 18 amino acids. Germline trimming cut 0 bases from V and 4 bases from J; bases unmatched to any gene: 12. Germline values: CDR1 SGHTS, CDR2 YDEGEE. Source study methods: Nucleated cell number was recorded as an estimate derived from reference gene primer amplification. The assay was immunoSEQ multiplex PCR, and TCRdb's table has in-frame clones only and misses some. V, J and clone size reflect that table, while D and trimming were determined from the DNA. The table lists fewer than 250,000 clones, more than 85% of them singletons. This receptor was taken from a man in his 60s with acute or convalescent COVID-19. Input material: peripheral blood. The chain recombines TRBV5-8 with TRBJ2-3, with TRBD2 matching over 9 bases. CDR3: CASSLARALAGSADTQYF. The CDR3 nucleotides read TGTGCCAGCAGCTTGGCCCGTGCGCTAGCGGGGAGCGCAGATACGCAGTATTTT.